A selection of T cell receptor beta chains follows, all from one sample in a study of technical replicates of blood from a handful of donors. Data came from immunoSEQ multiplex PCR; TCRdb stores just in-frame clones and leaves some out. In the table there are more than 80,000 clones, around 96% of which are singletons. Material for sequencing was T cells isolated from PBMCs. Receptor source: a human donor in good health. The CDR3 runs from the conserved cysteine through the conserved F or W. The D gene is left open where the match is weak. Only part of the rows carry a size: once, few, many, or a class if the clone is expanded.

J	D	V	size	CDR3	DNA
TRBJ1-1	.	TRBV6-5	.	CASSYRGIDTEAFF	TGTGCCAGCAGTTATCGGGGTATCGACACTGAAGCTTTCTTT
TRBJ2-7	.	TRBV7-8	.	CASSLQEQYFRSADEQYF	TGTGCCAGCAGCTTACAAGAACAGTATTTTCGGTCCGCTGACGAGCAGTACTTC
TRBJ1-1	.	TRBV4-3	.	CASSQDSAGNTEAFF	TGCGCCAGCAGCCAAGATTCGGCAGGGAACACTGAAGCTTTCTTT
TRBJ1-1	.	TRBV29-1	.	CSGNHRENTEAFF	TGCAGCGGGAACCACAGGGAGAACACTGAAGCTTTCTTT
TRBJ1-2	.	TRBV7-9	few	CASSLSEFYGYTF	TGTGCCAGCAGCCTTAGCGAATTCTATGGCTACACCTTC
TRBJ1-5	TRBD1	TRBV9	.	CASSPGTGHQPQHF	TGTGCCAGCAGCCCGGGGACAGGGCATCAGCCCCAGCATTTT
TRBJ2-5	TRBD1	TRBV5-1	.	CASSLADRAETQYF	TGCGCCAGCAGCTTGGCAGACAGGGCTGAGACCCAGTACTTC
TRBJ1-2	.	TRBV6-1	.	CASSEARALIGYTF	TGTGCCAGCAGTGAAGCTCGAGCATTAATCGGCTACACCTTC
TRBJ1-2	.	TRBV6-6	.	CASSFTIGGEYYGYTF	TGTGCCAGCAGTTTTACGATCGGGGGGGAATACTATGGCTACACCTTC
TRBJ2-3	.	TRBV28	.	CASTLLGGPSTDTQYF	TGTGCCAGCACCCTTCTAGGGGGACCTAGCACAGATACGCAGTATTTT
TRBJ2-2	TRBD2	TRBV9	few	CASSEGLARELFF	TGTGCCAGCAGCGAGGGACTAGCGCGGGAGCTGTTTTTT
TRBJ2-2	.	TRBV11-2	.	CASSLDLGLEGELFF	TGTGCCAGCAGCTTAGATCTGGGTCTGGAGGGGGAGCTGTTTTTT
TRBJ2-1	.	TRBV6-1	.	CASSDHRDEQFF	TGTGCCAGTAGCGATCATCGCGATGAGCAGTTCTTC
TRBJ2-7	.	TRBV6-1	once	CASSELREPSEQYF	TGTGCCAGCAGTGAATTACGGGAACCGTCCGAGCAGTACTTC
TRBJ2-5	TRBD2	TRBV9	.	CASSPTSGRAETQYF	TGTGCCAGCAGCCCAACTTCGGGGAGGGCGGAGACCCAGTACTTC
TRBJ2-2	.	TRBV21-1	.	CASSPWGVFTGELFF	TGTGCCAGCAGCCCCTGGGGGGTGTTCACCGGGGAGCTGTTTTTT
TRBJ2-1	.	TRBV4-3	.	CASSDPTGGYMNEQFF	TGCGCCAGCAGCGACCCCACAGGAGGGTACATGAATGAGCAGTTCTTC
TRBJ1-2	.	TRBV4-1	.	CASSQERADGYTF	TGCGCCAGCAGCCAAGAGAGGGCCGATGGCTACACCTTC
TRBJ2-1	.	TRBV5-6	.	CASSLLMLAQEQFF	TGTGCCAGCAGCTTGTTAATGCTAGCTCAAGAGCAGTTCTTC
TRBJ1-2	.	TRBV15	.	CATSRPLAGTVGYTF	TGTGCCACCAGCAGACCCCTAGCCGGGACTGTTGGCTACACCTTC
TRBJ1-5	.	TRBV19	.	CASRGPGVSNQPQHF	TGTGCCAGTAGGGGGCCAGGGGTTAGCAATCAGCCCCAGCATTTT
TRBJ1-3	.	TRBV30	.	CAWSAVNTRNTIYF	TGTGCCTGGAGTGCAGTTAATACGAGAAACACCATATATTTT
TRBJ2-2	.	TRBV5-1	.	CASSLASQVDTGELFF	TGCGCCAGCAGCTTGGCCAGTCAGGTGGATACCGGGGAGCTGTTTTTT
TRBJ2-7	.	TRBV6-6	.	CASSYSSGSTYEQYF	TGTGCCAGCAGTTACTCGAGTGGGAGCACCTACGAGCAGTACTTC
TRBJ2-7	.	TRBV2	.	CASSPNYEQYF	TGTGCCAGCAGTCCCAACTACGAGCAGTACTTC
TRBJ2-1	.	TRBV13	.	CASSLGSAGSSYNEQFF	TGTGCCAGCAGCCTAGGATCGGCGGGATCCTCCTACAATGAGCAGTTCTTC
TRBJ1-1	.	TRBV9	.	CASSVASLNTEAFF	TGTGCCAGCAGCGTTGCGAGCCTGAACACTGAAGCTTTCTTT
TRBJ2-1	.	TRBV7-9	.	CASGFGEQFF	TGTGCCAGCGGCTTCGGGGAGCAGTTCTTC
TRBJ2-7	.	TRBV4-1	.	CASSQDASLYEQYF	TGCGCCAGCAGCCAAGACGCCTCTCTATACGAGCAGTACTTC
TRBJ2-2	TRBD1	TRBV11-2	few	CASSPGTVKNTGELFF	TGTGCCAGCAGCCCCGGGACAGTAAAGAACACCGGGGAGCTGTTTTTT
TRBJ2-5	TRBD1	TRBV10-3	.	CAISKGTGVETQYF	TGTGCCATCAGTAAGGGGACAGGGGTGGAGACCCAGTACTTC
TRBJ2-7	.	TRBV11-3	once	CASSSTGFGYEQYF	TGTGCCAGCAGCTCAACAGGGTTTGGCTACGAGCAGTACTTC
TRBJ1-5	.	TRBV28	.	CASSRPGTQISNQPQHF	TGTGCCAGCAGTCGCCCCGGGACTCAGATTAGCAATCAGCCCCAGCATTTT
TRBJ2-7	.	TRBV5-5	.	CASSSPDTERVGDEQYF	TGTGCCAGCAGCTCCCCGGACACAGAAAGGGTAGGCGACGAGCAGTACTTC
TRBJ2-1	.	TRBV6-1	once	CASSDWAGESEQFF	TGTGCCAGCAGTGATTGGGCAGGCGAATCTGAGCAGTTCTTC
TRBJ2-7	.	TRBV28	.	CASSTNRYEQYF	TGTGCCAGCAGTACCAACAGGTACGAGCAGTACTTC
TRBJ1-4	.	TRBV7-3	.	CASSLQPDEKLFF	TGTGCCAGCAGCTTACAACCGGATGAAAAACTGTTTTTT
TRBJ2-1	TRBD2	TRBV5-1	.	CASSLELAARSEQFF	TGCGCCAGCAGCTTGGAACTAGCGGCCAGATCTGAGCAGTTCTTC
TRBJ2-3	TRBD2	TRBV6-6	.	CASSPSGRAGDTQYF	TGTGCCAGCAGTCCTAGCGGGAGAGCGGGAGATACGCAGTATTTT
TRBJ1-3	TRBD1	TRBV7-9	.	CASSVSTGAGNTIYF	TGTGCCAGCAGCGTATCGACAGGGGCTGGAAACACCATATATTTT
TRBJ1-1	.	TRBV9	.	CASTGMNTEAFF	TGTGCCAGCACCGGGATGAACACTGAAGCTTTCTTT
TRBJ1-2	TRBD1	TRBV28	.	CASSFTGVRYGYTF	TGTGCCAGCAGTTTTACAGGGGTTAGGTATGGCTACACCTTC
TRBJ2-3	.	TRBV6-6	.	CASSSSTSAKDTQYF	.
TRBJ2-5	.	TRBV27	.	CASTGIRGETQYF	TGTGCCAGTACAGGGATCCGAGGAGAGACCCAGTACTTC
TRBJ2-7	.	TRBV7-8	once	CASSLELVTHYEQYF	TGTGCCAGCAGCTTAGAGTTAGTCACCCACTACGAGCAGTACTTC
TRBJ2-7	.	TRBV21-1	.	CASSTITLAGTGSYEQYF	TGTGCCAGCAGCACCATCACTCTAGCCGGGACAGGGTCCTACGAGCAGTACTTC
TRBJ1-1	.	TRBV5-1	.	CASTGEDTEAFF	TGCGCCAGCACCGGGGAGGACACTGAAGCTTTCTTT
TRBJ2-7	TRBD1	TRBV15	.	CATEGLRDRAYEQYF	TGTGCCACCGAGGGCCTCCGGGACAGGGCCTACGAGCAGTACTTC
TRBJ2-3	TRBD2	TRBV7-6	.	CASSHLRLAGGGDTQYF	TGTGCCAGCAGCCACCTTCGACTAGCGGGAGGGGGAGATACGCAGTATTTT
TRBJ2-7	TRBD2	TRBV6-6	once	CASSPFSGGYEQYF	TGTGCCAGCAGTCCTTTTAGCGGGGGGTACGAGCAGTACTTC
TRBJ2-7	TRBD1	TRBV9	.	CASPPGTGGKPTPYEQYF	TGTGCCAGCCCTCCCGGGACAGGGGGCAAGCCTACACCCTACGAGCAGTACTTC
TRBJ2-7	TRBD2	TRBV4-3	.	CASSQDSKDRGTSGSRYEQYF	TGCGCCAGCAGCCAAGATAGTAAGGACAGGGGGACTAGCGGGAGTAGGTACGAGCAGTACTTC